A single sample gave rise to the 6 T cell receptor beta chains below, sequenced in a study of shared clonotypes between healthy human individuals. The data were produced by immunoSEQ multiplex PCR, yet TCRdb's version contains in-frame clones alone and is incomplete. The sample shows approximately 530,000 clones, around 96% of them seen only once. The sequenced sample consisted of naive CD4+ T cells sorted from blood. The subset was: CD45RA+ positively selected. These receptors were collected from a woman in her 30s in good health.

The rearrangement links TRBV6-8 to TRBJ2-4; maybe TRBD1 (6 bases). The CDR3 spans 16 residues. V lost 5 bases to trimming and J lost 0 bases, with 14 bases between them. From germline, CDR1 is MNHGY and CDR2 SAAAGT. Here the CDR3 reads CASSVTGFVAKNIQYF. CDR3 coding DNA: TGTGCCAGCAGTGTAACAGGGTTTGTAGCCAAAAACATTCAGTACTTC.

This clone was observed a few times. The chain carries TRBV19 and TRBJ2-7; the D is unclear. Trimming took 3 bases from V and 5 from J, leaving 11 bases between them. The germline CDR1 and CDR2 sequences are LNHDA and SQIVND (reference sequence). The CDR3 length is 13 residues. The CDR3 loop is CASSISPANEQYF. CDR3 DNA: TGTGCCAGTAGTATCTCTCCAGCCAACGAGCAGTACTTC.

The rearrangement joins TRBV4-1 to TRBJ1-1; 7 bases fit TRBD1. The germline V gene encodes CDR1 MGHRA and CDR2 YSYEKL. Trimming cost V 4 bases and J 0 bases; bases outside gene matches: 11. The CDR3 spans 17 residues. CDR3: CASSLQGGPTLNTEAFF. As DNA, the CDR3 is TGCGCCAGCAGCCTCCAGGGGGGACCAACCTTGAACACTGAAGCTTTCTTT.

V and J are TRBV4-1 and TRBJ2-7, with 7 bases aligning to TRBD2. V lost 0 bases, J lost 3 bases, and 8 bases stayed unmatched. This CDR3 contains 16 residues. Germline values: CDR1 MGHRA, CDR2 YSYEKL. CDR3 sequence (DNA): TGCGCCAGCAGCCAAGATTGGCGGGAGCCTGGCTACGAGCAGTACTTC. Translation: CASSQDWREPGYEQYF.

The chain links TRBV7-9 to TRBJ2-2, with 8 positions matching TRBD2. Germline lookup yields CDR1 SEHNR and CDR2 FQNEAQ (reference sequence). J lost 3 bases, V lost 2 bases, and 5 bases had no gene match. CDR3 size: 16 residues. The CDR3 here is CASSLTAGVYTGELFF. CDR3 DNA: TGTGCCAGCAGCTTAACAGCGGGAGTTTACACCGGGGAGCTGTTTTTT.

This clone showed up just a few times. The chain recombines TRBV27 with TRBJ2-7; D is perhaps TRBD1 or TRBD2 (7 bases each). Trimming left V 11 bases short and J 5 bases short, with 19 bases between. The V gene's germline CDR1 is MNHEY and CDR2 SMNVEV (reference sequence). The CDR3 length is 13 residues. CDR3 nucleotide sequence: TGTGCCTCGGGGGGCAGGGGGTCCCACGAGCAGTACTTC. Encoded protein: CASGGRGSHEQYF.